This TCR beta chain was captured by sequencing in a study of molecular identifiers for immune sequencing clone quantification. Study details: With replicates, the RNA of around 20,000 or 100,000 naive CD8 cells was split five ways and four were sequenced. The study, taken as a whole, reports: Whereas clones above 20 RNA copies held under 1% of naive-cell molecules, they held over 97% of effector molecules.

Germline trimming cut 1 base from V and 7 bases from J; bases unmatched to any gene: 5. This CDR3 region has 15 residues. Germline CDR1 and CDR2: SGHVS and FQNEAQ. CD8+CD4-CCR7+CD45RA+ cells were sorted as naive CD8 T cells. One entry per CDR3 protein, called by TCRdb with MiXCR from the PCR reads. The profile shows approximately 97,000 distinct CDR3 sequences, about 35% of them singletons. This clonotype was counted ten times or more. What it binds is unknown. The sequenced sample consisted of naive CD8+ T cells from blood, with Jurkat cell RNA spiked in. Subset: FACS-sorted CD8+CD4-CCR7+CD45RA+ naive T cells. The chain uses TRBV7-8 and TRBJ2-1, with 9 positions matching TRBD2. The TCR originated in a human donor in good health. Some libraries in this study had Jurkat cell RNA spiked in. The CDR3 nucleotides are TGTGCCAGCAGCTTAGGGGGACTAGCAGCAAATGAGCAGTTCTTC. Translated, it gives CASSLGGLAANEQFF.